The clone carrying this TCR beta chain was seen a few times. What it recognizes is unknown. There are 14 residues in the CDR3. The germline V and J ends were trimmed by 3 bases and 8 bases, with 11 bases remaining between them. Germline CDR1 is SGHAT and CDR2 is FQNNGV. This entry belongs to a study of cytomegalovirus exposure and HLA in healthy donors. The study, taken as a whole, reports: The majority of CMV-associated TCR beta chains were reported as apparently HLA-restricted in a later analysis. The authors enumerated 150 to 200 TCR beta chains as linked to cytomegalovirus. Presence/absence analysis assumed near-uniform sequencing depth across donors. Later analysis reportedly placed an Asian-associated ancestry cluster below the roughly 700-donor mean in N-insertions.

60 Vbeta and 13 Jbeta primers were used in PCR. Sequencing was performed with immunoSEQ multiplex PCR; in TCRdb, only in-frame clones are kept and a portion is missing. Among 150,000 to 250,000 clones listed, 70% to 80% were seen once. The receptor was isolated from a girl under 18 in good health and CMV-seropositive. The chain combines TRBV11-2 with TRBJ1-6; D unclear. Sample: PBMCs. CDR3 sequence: CASSFLIPDSPLHF. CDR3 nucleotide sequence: TGTGCCAGCAGCTTTTTGATTCCGGATTCACCCCTCCACTTT.